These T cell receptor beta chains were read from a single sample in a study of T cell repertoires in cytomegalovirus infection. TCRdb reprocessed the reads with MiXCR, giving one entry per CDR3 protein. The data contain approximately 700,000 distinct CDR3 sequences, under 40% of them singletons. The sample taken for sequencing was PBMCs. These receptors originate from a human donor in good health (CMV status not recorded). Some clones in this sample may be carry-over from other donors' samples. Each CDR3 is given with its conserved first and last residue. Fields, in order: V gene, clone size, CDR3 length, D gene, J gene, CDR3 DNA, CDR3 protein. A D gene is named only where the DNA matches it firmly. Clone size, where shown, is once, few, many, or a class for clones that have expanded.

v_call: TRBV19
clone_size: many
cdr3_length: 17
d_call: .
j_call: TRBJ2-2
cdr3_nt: TGTGCCAGTAGTTTCGGAACCCGACAGGTATCTGTCGGGGAGCTGTTTTTT
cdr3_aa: CASSFGTRQVSVGELFF

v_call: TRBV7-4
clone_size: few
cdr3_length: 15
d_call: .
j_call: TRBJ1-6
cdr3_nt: TGTGCCAGCAGCATAGGAGAGTGGAACAATTCACCCCTCCACTTT
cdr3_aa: CASSIGEWNNSPLHF

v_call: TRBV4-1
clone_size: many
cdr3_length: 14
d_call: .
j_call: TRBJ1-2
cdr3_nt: TGCGCCAGCAGCCAAGAGGGCGATTACTATGGCTACACCTTC
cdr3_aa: CASSQEGDYYGYTF

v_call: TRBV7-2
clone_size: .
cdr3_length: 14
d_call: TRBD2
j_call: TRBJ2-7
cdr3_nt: TGTGCCAGCAGCGTAGGTAGCGGGGGCTACGAGCAGTACTTC
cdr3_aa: CASSVGSGGYEQYF

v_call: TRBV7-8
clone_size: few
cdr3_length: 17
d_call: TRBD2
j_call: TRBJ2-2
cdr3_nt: TGTGCCAGCAGCTCCTCAACTAGCGGGTGGAACACCGGGGAGCTGTTTTTT
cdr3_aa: CASSSSTSGWNTGELFF

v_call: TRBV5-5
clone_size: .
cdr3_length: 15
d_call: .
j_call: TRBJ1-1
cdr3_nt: TGTGCCAGCAGCTTGGTTGGTATGGGCAGGGACTTAGCTTTCTTT
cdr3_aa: CASSLVGMGRDLAFF

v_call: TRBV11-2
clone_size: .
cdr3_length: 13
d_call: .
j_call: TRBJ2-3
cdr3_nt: TGTGCCAGCAGCTTAGAGCCGGGAGCTACGCAGTATTTT
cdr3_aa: CASSLEPGATQYF

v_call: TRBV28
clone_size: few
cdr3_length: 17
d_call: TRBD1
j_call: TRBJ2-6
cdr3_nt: TGTGCCAGCAGTGGCAGGGACAGGGTAACTGGGGCCAACGTCCTGACTTTC
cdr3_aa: CASSGRDRVTGANVLTF

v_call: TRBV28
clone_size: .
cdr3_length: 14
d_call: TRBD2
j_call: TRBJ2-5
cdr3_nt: TGTGCCAGCAGTTTGGGCGGGAGGGCCGAGACCCAGTACTTC
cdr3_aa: CASSLGGRAETQYF

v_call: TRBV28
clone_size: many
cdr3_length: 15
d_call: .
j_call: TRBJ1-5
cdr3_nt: TGTGCCAGCAGTTTACCACCCTATAGCAATCAGCCCCAGCATTTT
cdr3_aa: CASSLPPYSNQPQHF

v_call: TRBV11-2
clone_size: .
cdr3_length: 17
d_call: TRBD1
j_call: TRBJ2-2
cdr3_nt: TGTGCCAGCACCCCCTCCCGGGACAGGGTTGGCACCGGGGAGCTGTTTTTT
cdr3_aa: CASTPSRDRVGTGELFF

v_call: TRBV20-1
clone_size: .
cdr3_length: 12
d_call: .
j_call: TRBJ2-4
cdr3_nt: TGCAGTGCCAATGAGGGGGACCACATTCAGTACTTC
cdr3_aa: CSANEGDHIQYF

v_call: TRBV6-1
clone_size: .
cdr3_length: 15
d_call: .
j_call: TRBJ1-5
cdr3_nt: TGTGCCCTGGGGGTTGTGGGAAGGGATAATCAGCCCCAGCATTTT
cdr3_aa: CALGVVGRDNQPQHF

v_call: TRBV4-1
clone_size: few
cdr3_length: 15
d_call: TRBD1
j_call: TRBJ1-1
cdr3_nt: TGCGCCAGCAGAGACACAGGGGGAGCGAACACTGAAGCTTTCTTT
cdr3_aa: CASRDTGGANTEAFF

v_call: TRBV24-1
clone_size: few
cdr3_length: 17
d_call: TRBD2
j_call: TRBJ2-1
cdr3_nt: TGTGCCACCAGTGATTCTTCGGGACTAGCGGGGTACAATGAGCAGTTCTTC
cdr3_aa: CATSDSSGLAGYNEQFF

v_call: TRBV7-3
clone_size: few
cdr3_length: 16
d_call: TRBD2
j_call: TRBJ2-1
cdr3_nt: TGTGCCAGCAGCTTAGGGTCTAGCGGGGGGGACAATGAGCAGTTCTTC
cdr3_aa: CASSLGSSGGDNEQFF

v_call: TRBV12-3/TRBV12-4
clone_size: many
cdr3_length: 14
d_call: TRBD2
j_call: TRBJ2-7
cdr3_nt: TGTGCCAGCAGTTTGAGCGGGGGGGGCTACGAGCAGTACTTC
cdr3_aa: CASSLSGGGYEQYF